This TCR beta chain stems from a study of graft-versus-host responses after intestinal transplantation. Background on the study: Among the recipients, all got anti-thymocyte globulin induction and then tacrolimus and steroids for around 3 years.

Sequenced by immunoSEQ multiplex PCR; TCRdb stores in-frame clones only, minus some. The sample yields about 120,000 clones, 90% to 95% seen once. Germline V lookup: CDR1 MNHEY, CDR2 SVGAGI. With 6 bases clipped from V and 3 bases from J, the junction kept 4 bases outside the gene matches. The CDR3 length is 13 residues. With regard to this clone: Its target is not known.

Sequenced material: unstimulated CD8+ T cells sorted from spleen or lymph node cells, taken before intestinal transplant. V and J are TRBV6-5 and TRBJ1-2, with 7 bases lining up with TRBD1. The sequence was obtained from a human donor who received an intestinal transplant. CDR3 sequence (DNA): TGTGCCAGCAGCCCCGGGACAGACTATGGCTACACCTTC. It translates to CASSPGTDYGYTF.